Listed here is a single TCR beta chain. The sample comes from a study of T cell changes during pregnancy in multiple sclerosis. The CDR3 is 12 amino acids. CDR1 SGHDT and CDR2 YYEEEE come from the germline V gene. V shed 1 base and J shed 6 bases, with 6 bases lying between them. Clones were sequenced by immunoSEQ multiplex PCR, and TCRdb holds only the in-frame ones, with some missing. This table has tens of thousands of clones, approximately 90% appearing once. The material was CD4+ T cells from peripheral blood mononuclear cells, obtained in the second trimester of pregnancy. The clonotype was recovered from a female donor with multiple sclerosis, enrolled in a pregnancy study. The chain couples TRBV5-6 to TRBJ2-3; D gene unclear. The CDR3 sequence: CASSLRVDTQYF. The CDR3 coding sequence is TGTGCCAGCAGCTTGCGTGTGGATACGCAGTATTTT.